What follows are 23 T cell receptor beta chains derived from one specimen sequenced in a study of cytomegalovirus exposure and HLA in healthy donors. A multiplex PCR was run with 60 Vbeta primers and 13 Jbeta primers. The data were produced by immunoSEQ multiplex PCR, yet TCRdb's version contains in-frame clones alone and is incomplete. The specimen's table records some 72,000 clones. The sample was PBMCs. The receptors here all came from a middle-aged man in good health and CMV-seronegative.

The chain has TRBV10-1 and TRBJ2-5; 11 nucleotides match TRBD2. Germline CDR1 is WNHNN and CDR2 is SYGVQD (reference sequence). This CDR3 spans 15 amino acids. Trimming at V came to 4 bases and at J to 5 bases, leaving 6 bases not matched to a gene. CDR3 in amino acids: CASSVQTSGTETQYF. The CDR3 DNA is TGCGCCAGCAGTGTTCAGACTAGCGGGACGGAGACCCAGTACTTC.

The genes are TRBV4-3 and TRBJ2-3; 8 positions match TRBD1. Germline loops: CDR1 LGHNA, CDR2 YSLEER. The CDR3 has 15 amino acids. The V segment lost 0 bases and the J segment 7 bases; nucleotides outside the gene matches: 6. The CDR3, as DNA: TGCGCCAGCAGCCAAGAAAACAGGGGGTGGAATACGCAGTATTTT. Its translation is CASSQENRGWNTQYF.

The V call is TRBV28, the J call TRBJ1-1; the match to TRBD1 covers 7 bases. Germline CDR1 reads MDHEN; CDR2 reads SYDVKM. This CDR3 spans 14 amino acids. The V gene end was trimmed by 4 bases and the J gene end by 5 bases; junction bases not matched to a gene: 7. The CDR3 DNA reads TGTGCCAGCAGTTCCCCAGGGGGTAGGACTGAAGCTTTCTTT. Translated, it gives CASSSPGGRTEAFF. Supplemented by reference TRBV28 and TRBJ1-1, the full variable domain reads DVKVTQSSRYLVKRTGEKVFLECVQDMDHENMFWYRQDPGLGLRLIYFSYDVKMKEKGDIPEGYSVSREKKERFSLILESASTNQTSMYLCASSSPGGRTEAFFGQGTRLTVV.

The chain employs TRBV5-3 and TRBJ1-6; TRBD1 aligns across 8 bases. TRBV5-3 is identified as an open reading frame with a role that is uncertain. CDR3 length: 17 residues. With V trimmed by 1 base and J by 6 bases, 9 bases remained unmatched. In DNA, the CDR3 is TGTGCCAGAAGCTTGTCTCGAAAGGACAGGGTTAATTCACCCCTCCACTTT. Protein sequence: CARSLSRKDRVNSPLHF.

The chain employs TRBV4-3 and TRBJ1-1; no clear D gene. Per germline, CDR1 LGHNA and CDR2 YSLEER. The CDR3 loop spans 14 amino acids. The V end was cut by 1 base, the J end by 1 base, with 7 bases between. The chain's CDR3 is CASSQGRQNTEAFF. The CDR3 bases are TGCGCCAGCAGCCAAGGGCGGCAGAACACTGAAGCTTTCTTT.

This chain joins TRBV5-1 and TRBJ1-5, with 8 nucleotides matching TRBD1. V dropped 2 bases and J dropped 6; count of bases not matched to a gene: 7. The CDR3 sequence is 15 residues long. CDR1 is SGHRS and CDR2 is YFSETQ in the germline V gene. The CDR3 is CASSFQGARGQPQHF. As DNA, the CDR3 is TGCGCCAGCAGCTTCCAGGGGGCGCGGGGTCAGCCCCAGCATTTT.

In DNA form, the CDR3 reads TGTGCCATCAGGGAAGGACAGGTTTACGAGCAGTACTTC. Its translation is CAIREGQVYEQYF. The chain recombines TRBV10-3 with TRBJ2-5; the match to TRBD1 covers 7 bases. The J call is doubtful: the DNA matches TRBJ2-7 better. The CDR3 is 13 amino acids. The germline V gene has CDR1 ENHRY and CDR2 SYGVKD.

The chain couples TRBV9 to TRBJ2-1; 9 bases are a match to TRBD2. Germline V gene data show CDR1 as SGDLS and CDR2 as YYNGEE. CDR3 size: 22 residues. Trimming removed 3 bases from V and 1 base from J; junction bases left unmatched: 23. The CDR3 sequence is CASSGGWGTGLASNSSYNEQFF. The CDR3 nucleotides are TGTGCCAGCAGCGGGGGGTGGGGCACGGGACTAGCCTCCAATTCATCCTACAATGAGCAGTTCTTC.

V is TRBV2 and J is TRBJ1-2; D unclear. Trimming stripped 4 bases from V and 7 bases from J, with 16 bases between. Germline values: CDR1 SNHLY, CDR2 FYNNEI. The length of the CDR3 is 14 residues. CDR3 nucleotide sequence: TGTGCCAGCAGTGTGACGGAGCGCGTAGGTGGCTACACCTTC. Its translation: CASSVTERVGGYTF.

The rearrangement links TRBV19 to TRBJ2-6, with D maybe TRBD2 (5 bases). This CDR3 has 16 residues. Germline V gives CDR1 LNHDA, CDR2 SQIVND (reference sequence). V was pared by 5 bases and J by 4 bases, with 15 bases between. This CDR3 reads CASSERTLSGANVLTF. The CDR3 nucleotides read TGTGCCAGTAGTGAAAGGACTCTCTCAGGGGCCAACGTCCTGACTTTC.

The rearrangement links TRBV6-6 to TRBJ2-1, with 9 positions matching TRBD2. J was trimmed by 3 bases and V by 4 bases; bases with no gene match: 7. CDR1 and CDR2 (germline): MNHNY, SVGAGI (reference sequence). CDR3 length: 16 residues. CDR3 region: CASSSPGLAIYNEQFF. For the CDR3, the DNA is TGTGCCAGCAGTTCCCCCGGACTAGCGATCTACAATGAGCAGTTCTTC.

The chain employs TRBV7-2 and TRBJ1-6; 7 bases align to TRBD1. V trimming: 4 bases; J trimming: 10 bases; junction bases outside the gene matches: 7. CDR1 is SGHTA and CDR2 is FQGNSA in the germline V gene. The CDR3 has 14 amino acids. The CDR3 nucleotides read TGTGCCAGCAGCTGGGGACAGCTCCCCTCACCCCTCCACTTT. The encoded protein is CASSWGQLPSPLHF.

Note on this clone: One junction end disagrees with the germline gene, perhaps due to a read error. The CDR3 is CASRLAAHPNYGYTF. The CDR3 bases are TGTGCCAGCCGCTTAGCGGCACACCCTAACTATGGCTACACCTTC. The chain has TRBV7-6 and TRBJ1-2; no definite D call. This CDR3 is 15 amino acids long. The germline CDR1 and CDR2 sequences are SGHVS and FNYEAQ.

This chain uses TRBV4-1 with TRBJ2-3, with a possible D match to TRBD2 (7 bases). The CDR3 contains 15 residues. The germline CDR1 and CDR2 sequences are MGHRA and YSYEKL. The ends were cut back, 9 bases at V and 4 bases at J, with 20 bases in the middle. CDR3: CASYGRGGAADTQYF. CDR3 bases: TGCGCCAGTTACGGTCGAGGGGGGGCCGCAGATACGCAGTATTTT.

The chain employs TRBV18 and TRBJ1-4, with TRBD1 matching over 9 bases. There are 24 residues in the CDR3. The germline V gene has CDR1 KGHSH and CDR2 LQKENI. The V segment lost 1 base and the J segment 1 base; nucleotides outside the gene matches: 25. The CDR3 reads CASSPRIIQTRTGVNEGTNEKLFF. The CDR3 DNA sequence: TGTGCCAGCTCACCACGGATAATTCAAACGAGGACAGGGGTAAACGAGGGAACTAATGAAAAACTGTTTTTT.

This sequence joins TRBV7-2 and TRBJ2-1; D is uncertain. The CDR3 runs 15 residues. The ends were cut back, 2 bases at V and 0 bases at J, with 8 bases in the middle. Germline lookup yields CDR1 SGHTA and CDR2 FQGNSA. The CDR3 reads CASSLSPGSYNEQFF. In DNA form, the CDR3 reads TGTGCCAGCAGCTTATCCCCAGGCTCCTACAATGAGCAGTTCTTC.

The chain joins TRBV30 to TRBJ2-3; TRBD2 aligns across 9 bases. Germline assignment: CDR1 GTSNPN and CDR2 SVGIG (reference sequence). V was clipped by 4 bases and J by 4 bases; unmatched bases: 9. The CDR3 spans 15 residues. The CDR3 spells CAWMEAGGSADTQYF. The CDR3 bases are TGTGCCTGGATGGAGGCGGGAGGGTCCGCAGATACGCAGTATTTT.

CDR3 DNA: TGTGCCAGCAGTTTTCTAGACAGGGGGTCCGGGGAGCTGTTTTTT. Protein sequence: CASSFLDRGSGELFF. The chain couples TRBV28 to TRBJ2-2, with TRBD1 matching over 9 bases. Germline assignment: CDR1 MDHEN and CDR2 SYDVKM. The J segment lost 6 bases and the V segment lost 3 bases, leaving 5 bases of the junction unmatched. This CDR3 contains 15 residues.

The rearrangement links TRBV11-2 to TRBJ2-1, with TRBD2 matching over 9 bases. The CDR3 is 13 amino acids. CDR1 SGHAT and CDR2 FQNNGV come from the germline V gene. With 2 bases clipped from V and 15 bases from J, the junction kept 8 bases outside the gene matches. The chain's CDR3 is CASSLTTSGPGFF. CDR3 bases: TGTGCCAGCAGCTTAACTACTAGCGGGCCGGGGTTCTTC.

The rearrangement uses TRBV9 and TRBJ1-3; TRBD1 might be the D (6 bases). V lost 0 bases and J 1 base, leaving 11 bases between the germline ends. The CDR3 spans 16 residues. Germline CDR1 reads SGDLS; CDR2 reads YYNGEE. CDR3 loop: CASSVAAGTSGNTIYF. CDR3 sequence (DNA): TGTGCCAGCAGCGTAGCAGCCGGGACATCTGGAAACACCATATATTTT.

The rearrangement links TRBV28 to TRBJ2-5; a weak D match, TRBD1 (7 bases). CDR3 length: 14 amino acids. Trimming took 3 bases from V and 7 from J, leaving 15 bases between them. In germline, CDR1 is MDHEN, CDR2 SYDVKM. CDR3 residues: CASSFGAGGGTQYF. The CDR3 DNA follows: TGTGCCAGCAGTTTTGGGGCAGGGGGAGGGACCCAGTACTTC.

The rearrangement links TRBV19 to TRBJ1-5; the match to TRBD1 covers 7 bases. The CDR3 has 13 residues. CDR1 LNHDA and CDR2 SQIVND come from the germline V gene (reference sequence). V was pared by 6 bases and J by 14 bases, with 13 bases of the junction left unmatched. The CDR3 is CASRTGLGTVKHF. The CDR3 DNA follows: TGTGCCAGTAGAACGGGACTCGGGACAGTCAAGCATTTT.

The chain joins TRBV6-5 to TRBJ2-5; tentatively, D is TRBD2 (7 bases). The tail of the sequence fits TRBJ2-7 better, so the J call may be wrong. Germline V gene sequence: CDR1 MNHEY, CDR2 SVGAGI. The CDR3 covers 15 residues. This CDR3 reads CASSYSGGDFYEQYF. As DNA, the CDR3 is TGTGCCAGCAGTTACTCAGGGGGGGACTTCTACGAGCAGTACTTC.